This TCR beta chain emerged from a study of shared clonotypes between healthy human individuals. Findings of the study overall: Some naive CD4 clonotypes, roughly 4.8%, turned up in common across several donors.

About this clone: As yet, its antigen is unknown.

V dropped 1 base and J dropped 8 bases, with 14 bases sitting between them. Germline assignment: CDR1 SEHNR and CDR2 FQNEAQ (reference sequence). CDR3 length equals 15 residues. Repertoires were generated with immunoSEQ multiplex PCR, while TCRdb's copy carries only in-frame clones and drops some. The sample yields more than 400,000 clones, roughly 95% seen once. Sequenced: naive CD4+ T cells sorted from blood. Stated subset: CD45RA+ positively selected. This receptor was obtained from a woman aged 25 to 45 in good health. The V and J genes are TRBV7-9 and TRBJ1-4; tentatively, D is TRBD1 (6 bases). This chain's CDR3 is CASSLEVRGREKLFF. In DNA form, the CDR3 reads TGTGCCAGCAGCTTAGAGGTCAGGGGTCGGGAAAAACTGTTTTTT.